The rows below give T cell receptor beta chains drawn from one sample of a study of shared clonotypes between healthy human individuals. Sequencing was performed with immunoSEQ multiplex PCR; in TCRdb, only in-frame clones are kept and a portion is missing. The sample holds fewer than 500,000 clones, about 75% seen once. Material for sequencing was PBMCs. These TCRs come from a woman between 40 and 50 years old in good health. Some clones in this sample may be carry-over from other donors' samples. The CDR3 runs from the conserved cysteine through the conserved F or W. Each record gives: J gene, D gene, V gene, clone size, CDR3 protein, CDR3 DNA. D genes are given only for firm matches. Some rows have no size entry. The others give once, few or many, or a class for an expanded clone.

J: TRBJ2-1; D: .; V: TRBV15; size: .; CDR3: CATSRDYEDEQFF; DNA: TGTGCCACCAGCAGAGATTATGAGGATGAGCAGTTCTTC
J: TRBJ1-2; D: .; V: TRBV7-9; size: .; CDR3: CASSLGAGTRGDYGYTF; DNA: TGTGCCAGCAGCTTAGGTGCAGGGACAAGGGGAGACTATGGCTACACCTTC
J: TRBJ2-7; D: .; V: TRBV10-2; size: .; CDR3: CASRRELGEYEQYF; DNA: TGCGCCAGCAGGAGGGAGCTCGGGGAGTACGAGCAGTACTTC
J: TRBJ2-3; D: .; V: TRBV11-2; size: .; CDR3: CASSPPGEAGLDTQYF; DNA: TGTGCCAGCAGCCCCCCTGGAGAGGCGGGTTTAGATACGCAGTATTTT
J: TRBJ2-2; D: .; V: TRBV16; size: .; CDR3: CASSQLDNTGELFF; DNA: TGTGCCAGCAGCCAATTGGACAACACCGGGGAGCTGTTTTTT
J: TRBJ2-2; D: .; V: TRBV1; size: .; CDR3: CTSSQVGLAKNTGELFF; DNA: TGCACCAGCAGCCAAGTCGGTCTAGCGAAGAACACCGGGGAGCTGTTTTTT
J: TRBJ2-7; D: TRBD2; V: TRBV7-6; size: few; CDR3: CASSLGVAGDEQYF; DNA: TGTGCCAGCAGCTTAGGGGTAGCGGGAGACGAGCAGTACTTC
J: TRBJ2-3; D: .; V: TRBV7-3; size: .; CDR3: CASSSGPPDTQYF; DNA: TGTGCCAGCAGCTCGGGACCCCCGGATACGCAGTATTTT
J: TRBJ2-1; D: TRBD2; V: TRBV7-3; size: .; CDR3: CASSLKRTSGFFSYNEQFF; DNA: TGTGCCAGCAGCTTAAAGCGGACTAGCGGGTTTTTCTCCTACAATGAGCAGTTCTTC
J: TRBJ1-1; D: .; V: TRBV6-1; size: few; CDR3: CASSEFMNTEAFF; DNA: TGTGCCAGCAGTGAATTTATGAACACTGAAGCTTTCTTT
J: TRBJ1-5; D: .; V: TRBV5-4; size: .; CDR3: CASSMAGHSNQPQHF; DNA: TGTGCCAGCAGCATGGCAGGACACAGCAATCAGCCCCAGCATTTT
J: TRBJ2-7; D: .; V: TRBV18; size: .; CDR3: CASSPGTDYEQYF; DNA: TGTGCCAGCTCCCCCGGGACCGACTACGAGCAGTACTTC
J: TRBJ2-1; D: TRBD1; V: TRBV7-6; size: .; CDR3: CASSRQGARDEQFF; DNA: TGTGCCAGCAGCCGACAGGGGGCGAGGGATGAGCAGTTCTTC
J: TRBJ2-7; D: .; V: TRBV10-3; size: .; CDR3: CAISPAPGSYEQYF; DNA: TGTGCCATCTCGCCAGCACCCGGCTCCTACGAGCAGTACTTC
J: TRBJ2-1; D: .; V: TRBV11-2; size: .; CDR3: CASRPAGVYNEQFF; DNA: TGTGCCAGCAGGCCAGCGGGCGTATACAATGAGCAGTTCTTC
J: TRBJ1-4; D: .; V: TRBV5-1; size: .; CDR3: CASREPDSAEEKLFF; DNA: TGCGCCAGCAGGGAGCCGGACAGCGCAGAGGAAAAACTGTTTTTT
J: TRBJ2-2; D: .; V: TRBV25-1; size: .; CDR3: CASSEFVQNTGELFF; DNA: TGTGCCAGCAGTGAATTTGTACAGAACACCGGGGAGCTGTTTTTT
J: TRBJ2-1; D: TRBD1; V: TRBV9; size: .; CDR3: CASSVAGGEGIHEQFF; DNA: TGTGCCAGCAGCGTAGCAGGGGGAGAGGGGATACATGAGCAGTTCTTC
J: TRBJ1-2; D: TRBD1; V: TRBV27; size: .; CDR3: CASSLSGQGYGYTF; DNA: TGTGCCAGCAGTTTATCGGGACAGGGTTATGGCTACACCTTC
J: TRBJ2-3; D: TRBD1; V: TRBV18; size: .; CDR3: CASSPYSGQAYTSTDTQYF; DNA: TGTGCCAGCTCACCATACTCAGGACAGGCCTACACTAGCACAGATACGCAGTATTTT
J: TRBJ2-4; D: .; V: TRBV15; size: .; CDR3: CATSRGVVELAKNIQYF; DNA: TGTGCCACCAGCAGAGGGGTGGTGGAGCTAGCCAAAAACATTCAGTACTTC
J: TRBJ2-5; D: .; V: TRBV7-8; size: .; CDR3: CASSFRGGQTQYF; DNA: TGTGCCAGCAGCTTTAGGGGGGGACAGACCCAGTACTTC
J: TRBJ2-1; D: .; V: TRBV11-2; size: .; CDR3: CASSLGGGNEQFF; DNA: TGTGCCAGCAGCTTAGGTGGGGGCAATGAGCAGTTCTTC
J: TRBJ2-7; D: .; V: TRBV4-1; size: .; CDR3: CASSQDPGDEQYF; DNA: TGCGCCAGCAGCCAAGACCCCGGGGACGAGCAGTACTTC
J: TRBJ2-7; D: TRBD1; V: TRBV4-3; size: .; CDR3: CASSQGPRQGNGQYF; DNA: TGCGCCAGCAGCCAAGGACCTCGACAGGGGAACGGGCAGTACTTC
J: TRBJ1-4; D: .; V: TRBV7-9; size: .; CDR3: CASSLGPQEKLFF; DNA: TGTGCCAGCAGCTTAGGTCCGCAGGAAAAACTGTTTTTT
J: TRBJ2-3; D: TRBD2; V: TRBV5-5; size: .; CDR3: CASSLAGTSGLYF; DNA: TGTGCCAGCAGCTTGGCCGGGACTAGCGGGCTTTATTTT
J: TRBJ2-1; D: .; V: TRBV21-1; size: .; CDR3: CASSRRASASSYNEQFF; DNA: TGTGCCAGCAGCAGACGGGCTAGCGCAAGCTCCTACAATGAGCAGTTCTTC
J: TRBJ2-3; D: .; V: TRBV13; size: .; CDR3: CASSPQTGRVSTDTQYF; DNA: TGTGCCAGCAGCCCCCAAACGGGACGGGTTAGCACAGATACGCAGTATTTT